The 10 T cell receptor beta chains listed next were all sequenced from one sample in a study of blood T cell repertoires in COVID-19. The data were produced by immunoSEQ multiplex PCR, yet TCRdb's version contains in-frame clones alone and is incomplete. Here the sample spans 200,000 to 250,000 clones, roughly four fifths being singletons. The sample comprised peripheral blood. These receptors were taken from a woman aged 45-59 years with acute or convalescent COVID-19.

Points on this clone: Within the sample, other DNA sequences also encode this same CDR3. The genes are TRBV2 and TRBJ1-5; maybe TRBD1 (5 bases). The CDR3 spans 14 residues. Per the germline V gene, CDR1 is SNHLY and CDR2 is FYNNEI. Trimming removed 8 bases from V and 3 bases from J, with 14 bases in between. The CDR3 here is CASEGSGNNQPQHF. The DNA of the CDR3 is TGTGCCAGCGAAGGGTCAGGGAACAATCAGCCCCAGCATTTT.

V usage is TRBV28 and J usage is TRBJ1-5, with D maybe TRBD1 (6 bases). Germline CDR1 reads MDHEN; CDR2 reads SYDVKM. The CDR3 spans 15 residues. The V end was cut by 1 base, the J end by 4 bases, with 11 bases between. The CDR3 is CASSLYRVGNQPQHF. CDR3 nucleotide sequence: TGTGCCAGCAGTTTATACAGGGTAGGGAATCAGCCCCAGCATTTT.

This rearrangement joins TRBV7-2 to TRBJ2-1; 10 positions match TRBD2. This CDR3 contains 17 residues. The ends lost 2 bases at V and 5 bases at J; junction bases unmatched: 9. Germline lookup yields CDR1 SGHTA and CDR2 FQGNSA. The CDR3 region is CASSLSLRTSGNNEQFF. For the CDR3, the DNA is TGTGCCAGCAGCTTATCCCTCCGGACTAGCGGAAACAATGAGCAGTTCTTC.

This chain links TRBV19 with TRBJ2-3, with 11 bases matching TRBD2. After removal of 3 bases from V and 4 bases from J, the junction contained 15 bases not matched to a gene. Germline assignment: CDR1 LNHDA and CDR2 SQIVND (reference sequence). The CDR3 totals 19 residues. CDR3 bases: TGTGCCAGTAGTATCGCCGTGGGCTTAGCGGGAGGGCCCCCAGATACGCAGTATTTT. It codes for CASSIAVGLAGGPPDTQYF.

The CDR3 is CASSFGVNEQFF. As DNA, the CDR3 is TGTGCCAGCAGTTTTGGAGTCAATGAGCAGTTCTTC. The rearrangement uses TRBV12-3 or TRBV12-4 and TRBJ2-1; no clear D gene. This CDR3 contains 12 residues. V dropped 3 bases and J dropped 6 bases, with 6 bases sitting between them.

The V gene is TRBV28, the J gene TRBJ1-4; 8 nucleotides agree with TRBD1. Trimming removed 2 bases from V and 10 bases from J; junction bases left unmatched: 9. Germline CDR1 reads MDHEN; CDR2 reads SYDVKM. This CDR3 is built from 15 residues. CDR3 nucleotides: TGTGCCAGCAGTTTAGGATCAGGACAGGGCGGAAAACTGTTTTTT. It translates to CASSLGSGQGGKLFF.

This clone was recorded only once. CDR3 in DNA: TGCGCCAGCAGAACGCAGGGGAAGGATGAAAAACTGTTTTTT. It yields the protein CASRTQGKDEKLFF. The chain is built from TRBV10-2 and TRBJ1-4; perhaps TRBD1 as D (6 bases). The CDR3 is 14 residues long. V was pared by 6 bases and J by 6 bases, with 14 bases between. From germline, CDR1 is WSHSY and CDR2 SAAADI.

The chain employs TRBV7-9 and TRBJ1-5; D is unresolved. Germline CDR1 is SEHNR and CDR2 is FQNEAQ (reference sequence). Trimming pared 5 bases from V and 0 bases from J, leaving 5 bases between. The CDR3 is 13 amino acids. The CDR3 loop reads CASSDYSNQPQHF. The CDR3 region has the DNA TGTGCCAGCAGCGACTATAGCAATCAGCCCCAGCATTTT.

This clone showed up just once. The chain combines TRBV11-2 with TRBJ2-5; D is uncertain. This CDR3 region has 12 residues. Germline V gives CDR1 SGHAT, CDR2 FQNNGV. Trimming cost V 2 bases and J 5 bases, with 6 bases left between them. The CDR3 region has the DNA TGTGCCAGCAGCTTACTCGGGGAGACCCAGTACTTC. Protein: CASSLLGETQYF.

There are a few counts of this clone. The chain is built from TRBV19 and TRBJ2-6; D is possibly TRBD1 (6 bases). V shed 4 bases and J shed 4 bases, with 11 bases lying between them. CDR1 LNHDA and CDR2 SQIVND come from the germline V gene (reference sequence). The CDR3 sequence is 15 residues long. The CDR3 region is CASSTLGAGANVLTF. CDR3 sequence (DNA): TGTGCCAGTAGTACCTTGGGGGCCGGGGCCAACGTCCTGACTTTC.